This is a list of T cell receptor beta chains from one sample in a study of CD8+ T cells in alopecia areata. Clones were read by immunoSEQ multiplex PCR, and TCRdb kept only the in-frame ones, dropping some. The sample lists about 34,000 clones, roughly 80% occurring once. Source material: NKG2D-low CD8+ T cells sorted from blood. Receptors originate from a human donor with alopecia areata. CDR3s leave out the opening cysteine and the closing phenylalanine or tryptophan.

TRBV30,11,.,AWSVLFSYEQY
TRBV7-9,10,TRBJ1-1,ASSFFDTEAF
TRBV27,13,TRBJ2-7,ASSFGGQGAYEQY
TRBV6-6,10,TRBJ1-1,ASGTGGTEAF
TRBV14,11,TRBJ1-5,ASSLTGNQPQH
TRBV2,15,TRBJ2-5,ASTPRTSGRKQETQY
TRBV10-3,12,TRBJ2-7,AISEQGQNYEQY
TRBV6-1,13,TRBJ1-4,ASSVGSQAREKLF
TRBV30,13,TRBJ2-4,AWRLDWDTGNIQY
TRBV11-2,12,TRBJ1-5,ASSPTEGGQPQH
TRBV28,13,TRBJ1-1,ASTLSLTLNTEAF
TRBV7-8,14,TRBJ2-3,ASSTVGQDSTDTQY
TRBV19,10,TRBJ2-3,ASSISTDTQY
TRBV28,12,TRBJ2-1,ASSLVPTDNEQF
TRBV29-1,11,TRBJ1-1,SVEDAANTEAF
TRBV10-2,12,TRBJ2-5,ASSAELGGETQY
TRBV6-6,13,TRBJ2-2,ASSPTGGGTGELF
TRBV28,8,TRBJ2-7,ASSQYEQY
TRBV4-3,11,TRBJ1-1,ASSQERNTEAF
TRBV7-9,11,TRBJ1-1,ASSSRGVTEAF
TRBV29-1,11,TRBJ2-7,SVHRESSYEQY
TRBV6-1,11,TRBJ2-2,ASSTTLTGELF
TRBV29-1,12,TRBJ2-5,SVEDRTGWETQY
TRBV6-5,10,TRBJ2-7,ASSYQGSEQY
TRBV7-9,13,TRBJ2-5,ASSLDLAAPETQY
TRBV7-9,8,TRBJ2-1,ASSLVEQF
TRBV6-1,14,TRBJ2-3,ASSGRTGWETDTQY
TRBV6-5,13,TRBJ2-3,ASSPDTSSTDTQY
TRBV27,15,TRBJ2-7,ASSSDPSGTERYEQY
TRBV4-2,13,TRBJ1-6,ASSQTGTVASPLH
TRBV5-1,12,TRBJ2-5,ASSPGQNQETQY
TRBV4-1,14,TRBJ1-2,ASSQDRTGANYGYT
TRBV29-1,14,TRBJ2-1,SAHTGTGVGYNEQF
TRBV7-9,8,TRBJ2-7,ASSSDEQY
TRBV27,13,TRBJ2-5,ASSSLAGEAETQY
TRBV4-3,14,TRBJ2-3,ASSQGLGGDTDTQY
TRBV27,12,TRBJ2-7,ASSSGQGNYEQY
TRBV29-1,11,TRBJ1-1,SVQPGGNTEAF
TRBV29-1,13,TRBJ2-3,SVAQGAESTDTQY
TRBV29-1,13,TRBJ2-7,SVILSGSESYEQY